These 30 T cell receptor beta chains share one sample of origin, sequenced in a study of cytomegalovirus exposure and HLA in healthy donors. The PCR was carried out with 60 Vbeta primers and 13 Jbeta primers. Assay: immunoSEQ multiplex PCR; the TCRdb copy retains only in-frame clones and omits some. Here the sample spans fewer than 200,000 clones, less than 85% being singletons. Sequencing was carried out using PBMCs. These receptors were collected from a boy aged 10-17 years in good health and CMV-seronegative.

The chain carries TRBV19 and TRBJ2-3, with 11 bases matching TRBD2. Trimming at V came to 1 base and at J to 0 bases, leaving 6 bases not matched to a gene. The germline V gene encodes CDR1 LNHDA and CDR2 SQIVND (reference sequence). The CDR3 is made up of 18 amino acids. CDR3 coding DNA: TGTGCCAGTAGTATAGTTCTAGCGGGGGGACCTAGCACAGATACGCAGTATTTT. It specifies CASSIVLAGGPSTDTQYF.

The chain is built from TRBV6-1 and TRBJ1-1; weak D call: TRBD1 (5 bases). CDR1 and CDR2 (germline): MNHNS, SASEGT. The CDR3 is 14 residues long. The germline V and J ends were trimmed by 5 bases and 5 bases, with 15 bases remaining between them. The CDR3 region is CASSYGHLGTEAFF. The CDR3 region has the DNA TGTGCCAGCAGTTATGGACACCTGGGGACTGAAGCTTTCTTT.

The chain uses TRBV7-9 and TRBJ1-1, with a possible D match to TRBD1 (5 bases). This CDR3 comprises 14 residues. V lost 5 bases to trimming and J lost 1 base, with 11 bases between them. CDR1 and CDR2 (germline): SEHNR, FQNEAQ (reference sequence). The CDR3 region is CASSRSGGNTEAFF. In DNA, the CDR3 is TGTGCCAGCAGCCGCTCGGGGGGGAACACTGAAGCTTTCTTT.

This sequence joins TRBV5-1 and TRBJ1-4, with 9 bases lining up with TRBD1. Germline V gene lookup returns CDR1 SGHRS and CDR2 YFSETQ. The CDR3 length is 15 residues. Losses at the gene ends were 4 bases for V and 8 bases for J; bases not matched to a gene: 9. This CDR3 reads CASSITQGADEKLFF. CDR3 in DNA: TGCGCCAGCAGCATCACACAGGGGGCGGACGAAAAACTGTTTTTT.

The chain has TRBV6-1 and TRBJ1-1, with 7 bases identical to TRBD1. The germline CDR1 and CDR2 sequences are MNHNS and SASEGT. The ends lost 3 bases at V and 5 bases at J; junction bases unmatched: 12. This CDR3 comprises 16 residues. Here the CDR3 DNA reads TGTGCCAGCAGTGAGGAGATGGGACAGAAGAGGACTGAAGCTTTCTTT. Translated, it gives CASSEEMGQKRTEAFF.

The V gene is TRBV6-1, the J gene TRBJ1-5, with D possibly matching TRBD1 (5 bases). The V end was cut by 6 bases, the J end by 6 bases, with 12 bases between. The CDR3 totals 13 residues. Germline V gene sequence: CDR1 MNHNS, CDR2 SASEGT. CDR3 DNA sequence: TGTGCCAGCAGGCGGGGGGTTGGTCAGCCCCAGCATTTT. It translates to CASRRGVGQPQHF.

The chain couples TRBV30 to TRBJ1-1, with D possibly TRBD1 on 6 matching bases. CDR3 size: 14 residues. Trimming removed 1 base at V and 4 bases at J, with 13 bases between. CDR1 is GTSNPN and CDR2 is SVGIG in the germline V gene (reference sequence). CDR3: CAWSAGVLGTEAFF. CDR3 nucleotide sequence: TGTGCCTGGAGTGCAGGGGTATTAGGCACTGAAGCTTTCTTT.

The rearrangement links TRBV30 to TRBJ1-1; D is uncertain. The CDR3 has 14 amino acids. Per the germline V gene, CDR1 is GTSNPN and CDR2 is SVGIG (reference sequence). Trimming left V 3 bases short and J 4 bases short, with 15 bases between. This chain's CDR3 is CAWRIRGSGTEAFF. As DNA, the CDR3 is TGTGCCTGGAGGATCCGGGGATCGGGCACTGAAGCTTTCTTT.

The genes are TRBV16 and TRBJ1-1; the D is unclear. V was trimmed by 0 bases and J by 4 bases, leaving 6 bases between them. CDR1 and CDR2 (germline): KGHSY, FQNENV. The CDR3 is 13 residues long. The CDR3: CASSQSRGTEAFF. The DNA of the CDR3 is TGTGCCAGCAGCCAATCCCGGGGCACTGAAGCTTTCTTT.

This clone was counted only a few times. This chain links TRBV5-6 with TRBJ1-3; D is unresolved. The CDR3 loop spans 16 amino acids. Germline CDR1 reads SGHDT; CDR2 reads YYEEEE. Trimming removed 4 bases at V and 0 bases at J, with 14 bases between. The DNA for the CDR3 is TGTGCCAGCAGCGCCGGGTTAATCCGCTCTGGAAACACCATATATTTT. It translates to CASSAGLIRSGNTIYF.

This chain joins TRBV5-1 and TRBJ1-1, with D possibly being TRBD1 (5 bases). This CDR3 is 14 amino acids long. Trimming removed 2 bases at V and 2 bases at J, with 10 bases between. Per the germline V gene, CDR1 is SGHRS and CDR2 is YFSETQ. The DNA for the CDR3 is TGCGCCAGCAGCTTCGGGGGGAGTAACACTGAAGCTTTCTTT. This encodes CASSFGGSNTEAFF.

Details on this clone: The junction shows a germline mismatch at one end, possibly a read error. The genes are TRBV7-9 and TRBJ1-1; a weak D match, TRBD1 (5 bases). CDR3 size: 15 residues. CDR1 SEHNR and CDR2 FQNEAQ come from the germline V gene (reference sequence). The CDR3 loop is CSSSSPIAGITEAFF. The CDR3 DNA reads TGTTCCAGCAGCTCCCCCATTGCAGGGATTACTGAAGCTTTCTTT.

The chain has TRBV7-3 and TRBJ2-3; 10 bases fit TRBD2. This CDR3 has 16 residues. Unmatched junction bases numbered 8, after V lost 2 bases and J lost 6 bases. CDR1 is SGHTA, CDR2 FQGTGA, per germline. This chain's CDR3 is CASSLSLAGGFDTQYF. The CDR3, as DNA: TGTGCCAGCAGCTTATCTTTAGCGGGGGGTTTTGATACGCAGTATTTT.

The chain uses TRBV18 and TRBJ1-5; unclear D gene. Germline V gives CDR1 KGHSH, CDR2 LQKENI. Trimming cost V 2 bases and J 5 bases, with 7 bases left between them. The CDR3 length is 13 residues. CDR3 in DNA: TGTGCCAGCTCACCAGCACGGGATCAGCCCCAGCATTTT. Residues: CASSPARDQPQHF.

The J gene is TRBJ2-1, the V gene TRBV9, with D perhaps TRBD1 (6 bases). Germline-derived CDR1 and CDR2 are SGDLS and YYNGEE. Trimming left V 2 bases short and J 2 bases short, with 11 bases between. This CDR3 has 15 residues. CDR3 sequence (DNA): TGTGCCAGCAGCGTTAAGGGGACACCCTACAATGAGCAGTTCTTC. This gives the protein CASSVKGTPYNEQFF.

The CDR3, as DNA: TGCAGCGTTGCTGACAGGGTCTATGGCTACACCTTC. Amino acid sequence: CSVADRVYGYTF. V is TRBV29-1 and J is TRBJ1-2; 7 bases align to TRBD1. CDR1 is SQVTM, CDR2 ANQGSEA, per germline. The CDR3 has 12 residues. V lost 4 bases to trimming and J lost 4 bases; unmatched junction nucleotides: 3. Based on the CDR3 plus reference TRBV29-1 and TRBJ1-2, the full variable domain is SAVISQKPSRDICQRGTSLTIQCQVDSQVTMMFWYRQQPGQSLTLIATANQGSEATYESGFVIDKFPISRPNLTFSTLTVSNMSPEDSSIYLCSVADRVYGYTFGSGTRLTVV.

This clone showed up just once. This rearrangement joins TRBV19 to TRBJ2-3, with 7 nucleotides matching TRBD2. The CDR3 length is 17 residues. The germline gives CDR1 LNHDA, CDR2 SQIVND (reference sequence). The J segment lost 1 base and the V segment lost 5 bases, leaving 12 bases of the junction unmatched. The CDR3 DNA reads as TGTGCCAGTAGTCGGCCGGCCACGGCGGGAGGCACAGATACGCAGTATTTT. It translates to CASSRPATAGGTDTQYF.

This chain joins TRBV15 and TRBJ2-3; 7 nucleotides line up with TRBD2. This CDR3 is built from 18 residues. Germline CDR1 reads LNHNV; CDR2 reads YYDKDF (reference sequence). Losses at the gene ends were 5 bases for V and 0 bases for J; bases not matched to a gene: 14. CDR3 in amino acids: CATSGRGFSGVSTDTQYF. The CDR3 DNA reads as TGTGCCACCAGCGGCAGAGGGTTCAGCGGGGTGAGCACAGATACGCAGTATTTT.

A few counts support this clone. The CDR3 DNA follows: TGTGCCAGCAGCCTAGGGGCGGTGAGCACAGATACGCAGTATTTT. Amino acids: CASSLGAVSTDTQYF. The rearrangement links TRBV6-5 to TRBJ2-3; possibly TRBD1 for D (5 bases). The germline gives CDR1 MNHEY, CDR2 SVGAGI. The CDR3 runs to 15 residues. Trimming shortened V by 6 bases and J by 0 bases, and 13 bases separated the two germline ends.

V gene TRBV19 combines with J gene TRBJ1-2, with 9 bases matching TRBD1. Trimming took 5 bases from V and 4 from J; bases not matched to a gene: 11. The CDR3 is 16 residues long. The V gene's germline CDR1 is LNHDA and CDR2 SQIVND (reference sequence). The DNA for the CDR3 is TGTGCCAGTAGTCTTCTTGAGGGACAGGGTTCCTATGGCTACACCTTC. Translated, it gives CASSLLEGQGSYGYTF. The complete variable domain, with remaining parts taken from reference TRBV19 and TRBJ1-2, reads DGGITQSPKYLFRKEGQNVTLSCEQNLNHDAMYWYRQDPGQGLRLIYYSQIVNDFQKGDIAEGYSVSREKKESFPLTVTSAQKNPTAFYLCASSLLEGQGSYGYTFGSGTRLTVV.

The rearrangement uses TRBV13 and TRBJ2-7, with D maybe TRBD2 (6 bases). The germline V and J ends were trimmed by 5 bases and 4 bases, with 18 bases remaining between them. The CDR3 is 15 residues long. Germline-derived CDR1 and CDR2 are PRHDT and FYEKMQ (reference sequence). CDR3 protein: CASSETGGRAYEQYF. Here the CDR3 DNA reads TGTGCCAGCAGCGAAACCGGGGGACGGGCGTACGAGCAGTACTTC.

This sequence joins TRBV5-1 and TRBJ1-2; 7 nucleotides agree with TRBD1. This CDR3 contains 15 residues. Germline V gene sequence: CDR1 SGHRS, CDR2 YFSETQ. Trimming at V came to 7 bases and at J to 3 bases, leaving 12 bases not matched to a gene. CDR3 sequence: CASRPTGPADYGYTF. CDR3 coding DNA: TGCGCCAGCCGACCGACAGGGCCGGCGGACTATGGCTACACCTTC. Supplemented by reference TRBV5-1 and TRBJ1-2, the full variable domain reads KAGVTQTPRYLIKTRGQQVTLSCSPISGHRSVSWYQQTPGQGLQFLFEYFSETQRNKGNFPGRFSGRQFSNSRSEMNVSTLELGDSALYLCASRPTGPADYGYTFGSGTRLTVV.

The rearrangement links TRBV18 to TRBJ2-5, with TRBD2 as a possible D gene (6 bases). The J call could be wrong; TRBJ2-7 is a better fit for the DNA end. Per the germline V gene, CDR1 is KGHSH and CDR2 is LQKENI. The length of the CDR3 is 12 residues. CDR3 sequence (DNA): TGTGCCAGCTCACGAACTAGCCGCGAGCAGTACTTC. This translates into CASSRTSREQYF.

The chain is built from TRBV7-9 and TRBJ2-2; no reliable D call. The V end lost 1 base, the J end lost 3 bases, and 6 bases lay between the germline ends. Germline CDR1 SEHNR, CDR2 FQNEAQ (reference sequence). CDR3 length equals 14 residues. This chain's CDR3 is CASSLGLDTGELFF. Here the CDR3 DNA reads TGTGCCAGCAGCTTAGGACTGGACACCGGGGAGCTGTTTTTT.

The V gene is TRBV10-3, the J gene TRBJ2-1; 8 nucleotides agree with TRBD2. There are 13 residues in the CDR3. Germline V gene data show CDR1 as ENHRY and CDR2 as SYGVKD. Trimming removed 8 bases from V and 6 bases from J; junction bases left unmatched: 6. CDR3 sequence: CAIWREVPNEQFF. CDR3 bases: TGTGCCATCTGGCGGGAGGTCCCCAATGAGCAGTTCTTC.

Here the CDR3 reads CSGTGGMNTEAFF. The CDR3 DNA reads as TGCAGCGGGACGGGGGGAATGAACACTGAAGCTTTCTTT. The V and J genes are TRBV29-1 and TRBJ1-1, with D tentatively TRBD1 (5 bases). The V end was cut by 7 bases, the J end by 0 bases, with 12 bases between. This CDR3 spans 13 amino acids. Germline-derived CDR1 and CDR2 are SQVTM and ANQGSEA.

V gene TRBV30 combines with J gene TRBJ1-5; 7 bases are a match to TRBD1. The germline CDR1 and CDR2 sequences are GTSNPN and SVGIG (reference sequence). V dropped 4 bases and J dropped 0; count of bases not matched to a gene: 6. The CDR3 contains 15 residues. The CDR3 DNA follows: TGTGCCTGGAACCGACAGGGTATTAGCAATCAGCCCCAGCATTTT. This translates into CAWNRQGISNQPQHF.

This chain links TRBV5-6 with TRBJ2-5; D perhaps matches TRBD1 (6 bases). Trimming pared 1 base from V and 3 bases from J, leaving 7 bases between. Germline-derived CDR1 and CDR2 are SGHDT and YYEEEE. This CDR3 region has 13 residues. The DNA for the CDR3 is TGTGCCAGCAGCTTGACAGGGAAAGAGACCCAGTACTTC. It encodes CASSLTGKETQYF.

With regard to this clone: Germline and junction disagree at one end, which may indicate a read error. This chain uses TRBV7-9 with TRBJ1-2; 9 nucleotides agree with TRBD1. The CDR3 is made up of 16 amino acids. Germline CDR1 reads SEHNR; CDR2 reads FQNEAQ (reference sequence). The CDR3 spells CSSSLGTGYSGYGYTF. The CDR3 bases are TGTTCCAGCAGCTTAGGGACAGGGTATTCGGGCTATGGCTACACCTTC.

This rearrangement joins TRBV9 to TRBJ2-2; tentative D call: TRBD1 (5 bases). The germline V gene encodes CDR1 SGDLS and CDR2 YYNGEE. The CDR3 spans 12 residues. V lost 7 bases, J lost 4 bases, and 8 bases lay in between. This chain's CDR3 is CASEGVTGELFF. DNA of the CDR3: TGTGCCAGCGAAGGGGTCACCGGGGAGCTGTTTTTT.